The 19 T cell receptor beta chains given below trace back to one sample, sequenced in a study of identical twins. TCRdb independently ran MiXCR on the 5' RACE reads; one entry per CDR3 protein. The sample holds 240,000 or so distinct CDR3 sequences, roughly 10% seen once. The sequencing input was memory T cells sorted from blood. The receptors were sampled from a man aged 50 to 60 in good health.

Many counts were recorded for this clonotype. As DNA, the CDR3 is TGCAGCGTTGGCCCAGGGAGCTCTGGGGCCAACGTCCTGACTTTC. Amino acids: CSVGPGSSGANVLTF. The rearrangement links TRBV29-1 to TRBJ2-6, with D perhaps assigned TRBD1 or TRBD2 (5 bases each). CDR3 length: 15 residues. Germline V CDR1 and CDR2: SQVTM, ANQGSEA. Trimming cost V 4 bases and J 0 bases, with 10 bases left between them.

The chain has TRBV7-2 and TRBJ1-1; the D gene is possibly TRBD1 (5 bases). The CDR3 loop spans 15 amino acids. Germline V gene sequence: CDR1 SGHTA, CDR2 FQGNSA. Trimming removed 6 bases at V and 4 bases at J, with 18 bases between. CDR3 nucleotides: TGTGCCAGCAGTATCGGACGGGTCGGGGCCACTGAAGCTTTCTTT. Translated, it gives CASSIGRVGATEAFF. Variable domain in full (rest from reference TRBV7-2 and TRBJ1-1): GAGVSQSPSNKVTEKGKDVELRCDPISGHTALYWYRQSLGQGLEFLIYFQGNSAPDKSGLPSDRFSAERTGGSVSTLTIQRTQQEDSAVYLCASSIGRVGATEAFFGQGTRLTVV.

V and J are TRBV6-2 or TRBV6-3 and TRBJ1-5, with no clear D. The CDR3 sequence is 13 residues long. The ends were cut back, 7 bases at V and 6 bases at J, with 13 bases in the middle. CDR1 and CDR2 (germline): MNHEY, SVGEGT. CDR3 DNA sequence: TGTGCCAGCACAATTGAAGGTGTTCAGCCCCAGCATTTT. Encoded protein: CASTIEGVQPQHF.

This clonotype was counted a few times. V and J are TRBV20-1 and TRBJ2-5; TRBD2 aligns across 10 bases. The ends lost 5 bases at V and 9 bases at J; junction bases unmatched: 15. This CDR3 is 15 amino acids long. Germline V gene sequence: CDR1 DFQATT, CDR2 SNEGSKA (reference sequence). The CDR3 sequence is CSASTETSGSGSQYF. CDR3 nucleotide sequence: TGCAGTGCTTCAACTGAGACTAGCGGGTCAGGGTCCCAGTACTTC.

This clonotype was picked up many times. The CDR3 reads CASSRASGTVGYEQYF. CDR3 DNA sequence: TGTGCCAGCAGCCGTGCCTCCGGGACAGTTGGCTACGAGCAGTACTTC. This chain joins TRBV4-2 and TRBJ2-7; TRBD1 agrees at 7 bases. The germline CDR1 and CDR2 sequences are LGHNA and YNFKEQ. V lost 4 bases, J lost 3 bases, and 12 bases stayed unmatched. The CDR3 is 16 residues long.

There are many counts of this clonotype. V gene TRBV30 combines with J gene TRBJ1-2; D is unresolved. The CDR3 extends over 14 amino acids. Trimming pared 0 bases from V and 3 bases from J, leaving 11 bases between. CDR1 GTSNPN and CDR2 SVGIG come from the germline V gene (reference sequence). CDR3 sequence: CAWSVRSAYYGYTF. CDR3 DNA: TGTGCCTGGAGTGTACGATCGGCTTACTATGGCTACACCTTC.

This clonotype appeared a single time. The chain recombines TRBV20-1 with TRBJ2-3; 9 nucleotides align to TRBD1. Germline values: CDR1 DFQATT, CDR2 SNEGSKA (reference sequence). This CDR3 contains 19 residues. Trimming took 3 bases from V and 4 from J; bases not matched to a gene: 20. CDR3 protein: CSARGGTGPSAVRADTQYF. The CDR3 DNA reads as TGCAGTGCTAGGGGGGGGACAGGGCCATCGGCTGTACGTGCAGATACGCAGTATTTT.

This clonotype has only a few counts. The chain joins TRBV19 to TRBJ2-3; 7 bases are a match to TRBD1. This CDR3 is built from 18 residues. The V gene's germline CDR1 is LNHDA and CDR2 SQIVND (reference sequence). V was pared by 6 bases and J by 1 base, with 16 bases of the junction left unmatched. The CDR3 nucleotides are TGTGCCAGTAGCCGCCCCCGACAGGGTCAGGCAGGCACAGATACGCAGTATTTT. As protein: CASSRPRQGQAGTDTQYF. Complete variable domain (other parts from reference TRBV19 and TRBJ2-3): DGGITQSPKYLFRKEGQNVTLSCEQNLNHDAMYWYRQDPGQGLRLIYYSQIVNDFQKGDIAEGYSVSREKKESFPLTVTSAQKNPTAFYLCASSRPRQGQAGTDTQYFGPGTRLTVL.

In this sample, this clonotype turned up many times. The chain couples TRBV5-1 to TRBJ2-1; 11 positions agree with TRBD2. CDR3 length: 16 amino acids. J lost 5 bases, V lost 4 bases, and 8 bases had no gene match. Germline CDR1 is SGHRS and CDR2 is YFSETQ. The CDR3 DNA reads as TGCGCCAGCAGCATTCAACTAGCGGGGGTGAACAATGAGCAGTTCTTC. It translates to CASSIQLAGVNNEQFF. Drawing the rest from reference TRBV5-1 and TRBJ2-1, the complete variable domain is KAGVTQTPRYLIKTRGQQVTLSCSPISGHRSVSWYQQTPGQGLQFLFEYFSETQRNKGNFPGRFSGRQFSNSRSEMNVSTLELGDSALYLCASSIQLAGVNNEQFFGPGTRLTVL.

V is TRBV19 and J is TRBJ2-5; 7 bases line up with TRBD1. CDR3 length equals 13 residues. CDR1 and CDR2 from the germline V gene are LNHDA and SQIVND (reference sequence). The trim removed 6 bases at V and 7 bases at J, leaving 8 bases unmatched. CDR3 amino acids: CASRQQGRGTQYF. In DNA, the CDR3 is TGTGCCAGTAGGCAACAGGGGAGAGGGACCCAGTACTTC.

Worth noting for this clonotype: This may be a read error, as it is one base from a much larger clone. The chain joins TRBV3-1 to TRBJ2-3, with D possibly matching TRBD2 (5 bases). The CDR3 contains 14 residues. Germline loops: CDR1 LGHDT, CDR2 YNNKEL (reference sequence). CDR3 coding DNA: TGTGCCAGCAGCCAAGCTTCTAGCACAGATACGCGGTATTTT. It translates to CASSQASSTDTRYF.

The table lists this clonotype with many counts. A junction end diverges from the germline sequence, so it may reflect a read error. The chain employs TRBV12-3 or TRBV12-4 and TRBJ2-1; TRBD1 aligns across 9 bases. The CDR3 is 11 residues long. CDR3 nucleotides: TGTGCCAGCAGTACGGGACAGGGAATAATCTTC. Protein: CASSTGQGIIF.

This clonotype was observed a handful of times. The chain joins TRBV20-1 to TRBJ1-1, with D perhaps matching TRBD1 (5 bases). The CDR3 covers 16 residues. Per the germline V gene, CDR1 is DFQATT and CDR2 is SNEGSKA (reference sequence). The V end was cut by 6 bases, the J end by 5 bases, with 25 bases between. The CDR3 reads CSAPPLGGSAGTEAFF. The CDR3 bases are TGCAGTGCCCCCCCCCTCGGGGGGAGTGCTGGAACTGAAGCTTTCTTT.

This clonotype was observed a handful of times. The rearrangement uses TRBV7-3 and TRBJ2-1, with D unresolved. Germline loops: CDR1 SGHTA, CDR2 FQGTGA. This CDR3 has 13 amino acids. The V and J ends lost 0 bases and 6 bases respectively, with 6 bases between them. The CDR3 here is CASSLTSSNEQFF. CDR3 coding DNA: TGTGCCAGCAGCTTAACTAGTAGCAATGAGCAGTTCTTC.

As concerns this clonotype: A junction boundary mismatches the germline segment, possibly from a read error. This chain joins TRBV20-1 and TRBJ2-1; the match to TRBD2 covers 16 bases. Germline V gene sequence: CDR1 DFQATT, CDR2 SNEGSKA (reference sequence). The length of the CDR3 is 17 residues. CDR3 region: CSVEGLAGGRLDNELFF. As DNA, the CDR3 is TGCAGTGTCGAGGGACTAGCGGGAGGGAGGCTTGACAATGAGCTGTTCTTC.

The J gene is TRBJ2-2, the V gene TRBV15, with 8 bases matching TRBD2. The CDR3 has 15 residues. Germline CDR1 reads LNHNV; CDR2 reads YYDKDF (reference sequence). The ends lost 3 bases at V and 6 bases at J; junction bases unmatched: 6. CDR3 bases: TGTGCCACCAGCAGTTTTGTAGCGGGACCCGGGGAGCTGTTTTTT. Translated, it gives CATSSFVAGPGELFF.

There are many counts of this clonotype. V gene TRBV3-1 combines with J gene TRBJ2-3; 7 bases match TRBD2. V lost 4 bases, J lost 2 bases, and 9 bases stayed unmatched. This CDR3 is 16 amino acids long. Germline CDR1 is LGHDT and CDR2 is YNNKEL (reference sequence). Written as DNA, the CDR3 is TGTGCCAGCAGCCCGGTTAGGGGACTATACACAGATACGCAGTATTTT. Residues: CASSPVRGLYTDTQYF.

The chain links TRBV5-6 to TRBJ2-7; no clear D gene. CDR1 is SGHDT, CDR2 YYEEEE, per germline. Trimming stripped 2 bases from V and 3 bases from J, with 9 bases between. The CDR3 is made up of 13 amino acids. CDR3 region: CASSFGPNYEQYF. CDR3 nucleotide sequence: TGTGCCAGCAGCTTCGGTCCGAACTACGAGCAGTACTTC.

This clonotype came up many times. The chain has TRBV7-9 and TRBJ1-1; the D is unclear. CDR1 is SEHNR, CDR2 FQNEAQ, per germline (reference sequence). The V end was cut by 3 bases, the J end by 1 base, with 9 bases between. The CDR3 has 14 residues. The CDR3 DNA follows: TGTGCCAGCAGCTTCGGCTACAGGAACACTGAAGCTTTCTTT. It is translated as CASSFGYRNTEAFF.